This T cell receptor beta chain originates from a study of cytomegalovirus exposure and HLA in healthy donors. Looked up from germline, CDR1 is MNHEY and CDR2 is SMNVEV (reference sequence). CDR3 size: 15 residues. Amplification used 60 Vbeta primers and 13 Jbeta primers. TCRdb's copy holds only in-frame clones and misses some; the assay was immunoSEQ multiplex PCR. Here the sample spans a few hundred thousand clones, 60% to 80% being singletons. This sequence joins TRBV27 and TRBJ2-5; TRBD2 might be the D (5 bases). Matching the DNA end better, TRBJ2-7 makes the J call doubtful. The material sequenced was PBMCs. The receptor comes from a young woman in good health and CMV-seronegative. The CDR3 DNA is TGTGCCAGCAGTCTCCTCCCCCTTGGAGGATACGAGCAGTACTTC. This translates into CASSLLPLGGYEQYF.